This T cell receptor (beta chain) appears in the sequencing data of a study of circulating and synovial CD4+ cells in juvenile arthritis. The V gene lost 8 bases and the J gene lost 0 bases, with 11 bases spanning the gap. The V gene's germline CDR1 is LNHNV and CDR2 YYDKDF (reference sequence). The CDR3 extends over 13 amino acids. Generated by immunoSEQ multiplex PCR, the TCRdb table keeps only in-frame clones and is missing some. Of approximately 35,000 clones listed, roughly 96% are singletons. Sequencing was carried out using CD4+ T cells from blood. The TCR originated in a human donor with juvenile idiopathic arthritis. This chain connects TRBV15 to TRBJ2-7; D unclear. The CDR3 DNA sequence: TGTGCCACCTCAACAGACCTCTCCTACGAGCAGTACTTC. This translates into CATSTDLSYEQYF.